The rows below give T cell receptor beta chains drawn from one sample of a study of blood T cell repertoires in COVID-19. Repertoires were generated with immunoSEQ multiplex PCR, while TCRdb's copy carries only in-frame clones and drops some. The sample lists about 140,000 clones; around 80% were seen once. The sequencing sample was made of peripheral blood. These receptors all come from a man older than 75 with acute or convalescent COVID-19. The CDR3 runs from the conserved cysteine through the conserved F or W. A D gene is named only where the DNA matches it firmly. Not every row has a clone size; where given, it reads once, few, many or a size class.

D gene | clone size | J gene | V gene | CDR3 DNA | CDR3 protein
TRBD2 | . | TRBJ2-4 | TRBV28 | TGTGCCAGCAGTTTGGGGCTAGCGGGGGGGGTAGCCAAAAACATTCAGTACTTC | CASSLGLAGGVAKNIQYF
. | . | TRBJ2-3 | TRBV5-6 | TGTGCCAGCAGCTTAAAGGTTAGCAGCACAGATACGCAGTATTTT | CASSLKVSSTDTQYF
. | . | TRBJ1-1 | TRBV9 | TGTGCCAGCAGCCTAGACGCGGGGGGCACTGAAGCTTTCTTT | CASSLDAGGTEAFF
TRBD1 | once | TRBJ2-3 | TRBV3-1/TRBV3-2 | TGTGCCAGCAGCCCCCGGACAGGGGATAGCGCGCAGTATTTT | CASSPRTGDSAQYF
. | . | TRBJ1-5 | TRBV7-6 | TGTGCCAGCAGCCATGACCTTACGGGACAGCCCCAGCATTTT | CASSHDLTGQPQHF
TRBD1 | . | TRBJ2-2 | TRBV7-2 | TGTGCCAGCAGTCGACAGGGGGGCGGAGGGACCGGGGAGCTGTTTTTT | CASSRQGGGGTGELFF
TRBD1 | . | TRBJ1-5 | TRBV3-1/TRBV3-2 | TGTGCCAGCAGCCAAGGCTTTATGGGACAGGGGGCGGGTCAGCCCCAGCATTTT | CASSQGFMGQGAGQPQHF
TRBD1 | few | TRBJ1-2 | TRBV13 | TGTGCCAGCACCCGGACAGGGGAAGACTATGGCTACACCTTC | CASTRTGEDYGYTF
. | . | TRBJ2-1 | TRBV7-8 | TGTGCCTGCGAGGTCGTCTCCTACAATGAGCAGTTCTTC | CACEVVSYNEQFF
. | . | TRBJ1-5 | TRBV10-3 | TGTGCCATCAGTGACCTAGACAGGTCTAGCAATCAGCCCCAGCATTTT | CAISDLDRSSNQPQHF
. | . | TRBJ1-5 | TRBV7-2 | TGTGCCAGCAGCTTATACGGGAGAGGTCAGCCCCAGCATTTT | CASSLYGRGQPQHF
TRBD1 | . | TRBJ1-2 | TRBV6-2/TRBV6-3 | TGTGCCAGCAGCCCGACAGGGTCGACCTACACCTTC | CASSPTGSTYTF
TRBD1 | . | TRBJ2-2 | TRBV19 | TGTGCTACCGAACAGGGGGCGGACACCGGGGAGCTGTTTTTT | CATEQGADTGELFF
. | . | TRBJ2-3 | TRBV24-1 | TGTGCCACCAGTGAGGCAGGGCGCGTGGGGGATACGCAGTATTTT | CATSEAGRVGDTQYF
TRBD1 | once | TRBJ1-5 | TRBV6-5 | TGTGCCAGCACTACGACAGGGTACGGTCAGCCCCAGCATTTT | CASTTTGYGQPQHF
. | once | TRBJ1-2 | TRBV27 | TGTGCCAGCAGTTTTATCGGGGGATCGTCTTCCGACTACACCTTC | CASSFIGGSSSDYTF
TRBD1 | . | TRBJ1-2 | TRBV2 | TGTGCCAGCAGTGCCGGGACAGCCTATGGCTACACCTTC | CASSAGTAYGYTF
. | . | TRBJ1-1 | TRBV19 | TGTGCCAGTAGACCGACAGTGAACACTGAAGCTTTCTTT | CASRPTVNTEAFF
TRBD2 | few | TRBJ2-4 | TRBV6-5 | TGTGCCAGCAAGCCACCGGGGGGGGCCAAAAACATTCAGTACTTC | CASKPPGGAKNIQYF
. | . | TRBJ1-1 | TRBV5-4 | TGTGCCAGCAGCCCCGCGGGGGGGGGAACTGAAGCTTTCTTT | CASSPAGGGTEAFF
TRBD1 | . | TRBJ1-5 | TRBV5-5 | TGTGCCACCGCACCCACAGCCAGGGGGTATCAGCCCCAGCATTTT | CATAPTARGYQPQHF
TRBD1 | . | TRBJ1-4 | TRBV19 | TGTGCCAGTAGTATCCGCCAAGGACAGGGAGGCGAAAAACTGTTTTTT | CASSIRQGQGGEKLFF
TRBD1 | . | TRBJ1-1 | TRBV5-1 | TGCGCCAGCAGCCCCAACTCCGCCCGGGACAGAACCATGAACACTGAAGCTTTCTTT | CASSPNSARDRTMNTEAFF
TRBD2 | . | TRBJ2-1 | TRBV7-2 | TGTGCCAGCAGCTTAGGTGGCGGGGGGTATGGTGAGCAGTTCTTC | CASSLGGGGYGEQFF